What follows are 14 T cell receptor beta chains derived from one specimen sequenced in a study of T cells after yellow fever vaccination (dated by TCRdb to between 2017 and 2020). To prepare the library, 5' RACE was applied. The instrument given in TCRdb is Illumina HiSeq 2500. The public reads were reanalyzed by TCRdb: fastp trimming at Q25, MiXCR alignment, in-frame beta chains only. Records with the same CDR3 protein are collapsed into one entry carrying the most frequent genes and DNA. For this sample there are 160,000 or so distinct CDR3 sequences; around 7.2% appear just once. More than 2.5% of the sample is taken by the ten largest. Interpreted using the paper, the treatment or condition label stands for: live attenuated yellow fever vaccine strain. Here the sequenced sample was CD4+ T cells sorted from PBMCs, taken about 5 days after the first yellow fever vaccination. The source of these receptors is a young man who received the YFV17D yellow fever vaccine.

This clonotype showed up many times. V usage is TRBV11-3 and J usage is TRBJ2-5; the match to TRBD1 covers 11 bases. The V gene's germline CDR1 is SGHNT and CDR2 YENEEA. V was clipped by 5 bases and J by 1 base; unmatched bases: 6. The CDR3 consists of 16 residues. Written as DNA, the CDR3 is TGTGCCAGCAGCCCCGGGACAGGGGGGCCCCAAGAGACCCAGTACTTC. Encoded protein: CASSPGTGGPQETQYF.

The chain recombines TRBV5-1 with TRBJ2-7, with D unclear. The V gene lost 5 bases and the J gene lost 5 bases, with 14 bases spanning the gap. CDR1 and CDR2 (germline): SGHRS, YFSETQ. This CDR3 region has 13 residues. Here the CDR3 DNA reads TGCGCCAGCAGTTTAGCCCCCGCGGACGAGCAGTACGTC. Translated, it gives CASSLAPADEQYV.

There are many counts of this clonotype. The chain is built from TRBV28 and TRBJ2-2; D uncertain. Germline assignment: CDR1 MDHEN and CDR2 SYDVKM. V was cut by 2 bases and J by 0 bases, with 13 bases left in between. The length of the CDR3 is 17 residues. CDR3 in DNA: TGTGCCAGCAGTTTAGTGAAGCAGTCTACGAACACCGGGGAGCTGTTTTTT. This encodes CASSLVKQSTNTGELFF.

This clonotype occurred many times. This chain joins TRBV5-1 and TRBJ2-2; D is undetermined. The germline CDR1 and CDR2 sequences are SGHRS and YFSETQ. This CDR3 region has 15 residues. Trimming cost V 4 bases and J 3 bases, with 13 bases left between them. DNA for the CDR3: TGCGCCAGCAGCCCCGACTCCCTCCACACCGGGGAGCTGTTTTTT. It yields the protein CASSPDSLHTGELFF.

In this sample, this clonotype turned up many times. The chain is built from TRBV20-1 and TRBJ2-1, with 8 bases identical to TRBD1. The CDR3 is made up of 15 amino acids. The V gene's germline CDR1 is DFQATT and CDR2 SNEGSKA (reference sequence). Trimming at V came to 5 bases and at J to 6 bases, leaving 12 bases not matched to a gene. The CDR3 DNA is TGCAGTGCTCACCCGGGACAGGCGATTTTCAATGAGCAGTTCTTC. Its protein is CSAHPGQAIFNEQFF.

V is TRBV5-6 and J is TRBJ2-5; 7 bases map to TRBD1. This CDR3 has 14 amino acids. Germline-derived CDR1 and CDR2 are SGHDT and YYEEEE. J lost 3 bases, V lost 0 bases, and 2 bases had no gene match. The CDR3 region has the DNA TGTGCCAGCAGCTTGGTAGGACAGGAAGAGACCCAGTACTTC. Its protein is CASSLVGQEETQYF.

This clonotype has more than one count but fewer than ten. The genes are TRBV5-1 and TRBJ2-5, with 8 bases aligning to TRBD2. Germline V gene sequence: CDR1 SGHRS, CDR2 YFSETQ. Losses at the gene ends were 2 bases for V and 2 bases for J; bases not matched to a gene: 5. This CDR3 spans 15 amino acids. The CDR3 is CASSFPGGEQETQYF. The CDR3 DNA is TGCGCCAGCAGCTTTCCCGGGGGGGAACAAGAGACCCAGTACTTC.

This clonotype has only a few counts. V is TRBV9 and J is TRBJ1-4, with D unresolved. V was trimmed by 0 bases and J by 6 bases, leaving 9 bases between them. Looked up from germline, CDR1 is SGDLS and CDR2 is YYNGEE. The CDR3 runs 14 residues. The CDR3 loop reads CASSVEAIDEKLFF. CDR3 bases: TGTGCCAGCAGCGTAGAGGCGATTGATGAAAAACTGTTTTTT.

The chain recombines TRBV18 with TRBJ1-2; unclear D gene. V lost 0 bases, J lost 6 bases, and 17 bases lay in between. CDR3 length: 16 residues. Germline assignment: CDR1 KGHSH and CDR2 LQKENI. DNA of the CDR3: TGTGCCAGCTCACCACCGAGCCTTCCGGGGTTCAATGGCTACACCTTC. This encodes CASSPPSLPGFNGYTF.

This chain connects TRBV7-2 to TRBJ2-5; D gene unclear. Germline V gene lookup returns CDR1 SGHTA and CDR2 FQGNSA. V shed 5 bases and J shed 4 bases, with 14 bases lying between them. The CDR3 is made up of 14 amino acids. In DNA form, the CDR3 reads TGTGCCAGCAGCAGTTGGACGCCGTTAGAGACCCAGTACTTC. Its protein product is CASSSWTPLETQYF.

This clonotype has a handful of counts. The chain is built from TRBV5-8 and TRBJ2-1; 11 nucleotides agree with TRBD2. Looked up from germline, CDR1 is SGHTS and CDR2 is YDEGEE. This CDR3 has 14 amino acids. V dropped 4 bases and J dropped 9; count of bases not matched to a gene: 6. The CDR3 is CASSLALAGAEQFF. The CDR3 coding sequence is TGTGCCAGCAGCCTAGCACTAGCGGGGGCTGAGCAGTTCTTC. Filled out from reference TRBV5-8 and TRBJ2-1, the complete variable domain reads EAGVTQSPTHLIKTRGQQATLRCSPISGHTSVYWYQQALGLGLQFLLWYDEGEERNRGNFPPRFSGRQFPNYSSELNVNALELEDSALYLCASSLALAGAEQFFGPGTRLTVL.

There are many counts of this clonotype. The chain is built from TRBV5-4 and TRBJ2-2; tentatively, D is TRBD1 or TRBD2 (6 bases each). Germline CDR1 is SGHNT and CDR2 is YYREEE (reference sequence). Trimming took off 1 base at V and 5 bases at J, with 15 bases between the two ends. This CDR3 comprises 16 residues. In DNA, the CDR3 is TGTGCCAGCAGCTTGATAGGGGGGCGAAGAACCGGGGAGCTGTTTTTT. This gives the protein CASSLIGGRRTGELFF.

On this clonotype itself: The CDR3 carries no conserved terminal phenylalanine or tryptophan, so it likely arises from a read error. CDR3 region: CASSKGQGAIEGYTL. CDR3 nucleotide sequence: TGTGCCAGCAGCAAAGGACAGGGGGCAATTGAGGGCTACACCTTA. J is TRBJ1-2 and V is TRBV7-3; 11 bases match TRBD1. V shed 5 bases, J shed 8 bases, and the junction held 10 bases outside the gene matches. The CDR3 length is 15 residues. Looked up from germline, CDR1 is SGHTA and CDR2 is FQGTGA.

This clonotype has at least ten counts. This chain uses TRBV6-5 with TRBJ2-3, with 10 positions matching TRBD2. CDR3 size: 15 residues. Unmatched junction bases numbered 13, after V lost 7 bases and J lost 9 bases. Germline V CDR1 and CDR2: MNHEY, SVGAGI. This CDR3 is CASKVAGGFGSTQYF. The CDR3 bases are TGTGCCAGCAAGGTAGCGGGGGGTTTCGGGTCAACGCAGTATTTT.